The following is a TCR beta chain sequence with its context. Its specificity is unknown. The data originate from a study of blood T cells in healthy people across ages. Overall study findings and caveats: With age, beta diversity per million T cells declined roughly linearly, significantly by about 40.

With a J-beta primer mix and a sample-barcoded 5' primer, a second PCR ran about 7 to 12 cycles. TCRdb reanalysed the 5' RACE reads using MiXCR and keeps one entry per CDR3 protein. The sample contains approximately 800,000 distinct CDR3 sequences, about 46% of which appear only once. CDR3 length: 12 residues. The germline V and J ends were trimmed by 5 bases and 6 bases, with 11 bases remaining between them. The germline gives CDR1 DFQATT, CDR2 SNEGSKA (reference sequence). Sequences were obtained from blood. The chain is built from TRBV20-1 and TRBJ1-5; TRBD1 is a possible D gene (6 bases). The source of this sequence is a man older than 75 in good health. The CDR3 DNA is TGCAGTGCTGGGGGCGGGGGTCAGCCCCAGCATTTT. Encoded protein: CSAGGGGQPQHF.